Shown below are 7 T cell receptor beta chains from a single sample sequenced in a study of cytomegalovirus exposure and HLA in healthy donors. The PCR used 60 Vbeta and 13 Jbeta primers. Produced via immunoSEQ multiplex PCR; TCRdb's table is partial and in-frame only. The sample includes around 74,000 clones. Sample: PBMCs. All receptors come from a man aged 50 or older in good health and CMV-seropositive.

This sequence joins TRBV9 and TRBJ2-1, with 8 bases that match TRBD1. The CDR3 extends over 17 amino acids. V was pared by 1 base and J by 1 base, with 7 bases of the junction left unmatched. Per germline, CDR1 SGDLS and CDR2 YYNGEE. Written as DNA, the CDR3 is TGTGCCAGCAGCGTATCAAAGCAGGGGGCTTCCTACAATGAGCAGTTCTTC. Residues: CASSVSKQGASYNEQFF.

The chain combines TRBV11-2 with TRBJ2-1, with 9 bases identical to TRBD2. The junction had 11 bases not matched to a gene; V was cut back by 5 bases and J by 6 bases. Germline V gives CDR1 SGHAT, CDR2 FQNNGV. There are 16 residues in the CDR3. The CDR3 region has the DNA TGTGCCAGCAGCCCCGACCGAGCGGGAGGATCCAATGAGCAGTTCTTC. Its protein product is CASSPDRAGGSNEQFF. The full variable domain, completed using reference TRBV11-2 and TRBJ2-1, is EAGVAQSPRYKIIEKRQSVAFWCNPISGHATLYWYQQILGQGPKLLIQFQNNGVVDDSQLPKDRFSAERLKGVDSTLKIQPAKLEDSAVYLCASSPDRAGGSNEQFFGPGTRLTVL.

The gene calls are TRBV30 and TRBJ1-2, with D possibly matching TRBD1 (5 bases). CDR1 is GTSNPN and CDR2 is SVGIG in the germline V gene (reference sequence). The CDR3 consists of 14 residues. With 2 bases removed from V and 4 bases from J, the gap between germline ends came to 14 bases. The CDR3 protein is CAWSQQASSYGYTF. The DNA of the CDR3 is TGTGCCTGGAGTCAACAGGCTTCGAGCTATGGCTACACCTTC.

The chain joins TRBV27 to TRBJ2-7; no firm D call. Trimming left V 3 bases short and J 2 bases short, with 8 bases between. Germline values: CDR1 MNHEY, CDR2 SMNVEV (reference sequence). The CDR3 totals 13 residues. The CDR3: CASSFSVAYEQYF. The CDR3 DNA sequence: TGTGCCAGCAGTTTCAGCGTCGCCTACGAGCAGTACTTC.

The chain carries TRBV7-2 and TRBJ1-6; D is ambiguous. V shed 5 bases and J shed 14 bases, with 16 bases lying between them. The CDR3 covers 13 residues. In germline, CDR1 is SGHTA, CDR2 FQGNSA. The CDR3 sequence: CASSIGPSDSLHF. The CDR3 DNA follows: TGTGCCAGCAGCATAGGGCCGTCTGACTCCCTCCACTTT. The full variable domain, its missing parts supplied by reference TRBV7-2 and TRBJ1-6, is GAGVSQSPSNKVTEKGKDVELRCDPISGHTALYWYRQSLGQGLEFLIYFQGNSAPDKSGLPSDRFSAERTGGSVSTLTIQRTQQEDSAVYLCASSIGPSDSLHFGNGTRLTVT.

This chain uses TRBV5-1 with TRBJ2-1; no definite D call. Germline V CDR1 and CDR2: SGHRS, YFSETQ. Trimming cost V 4 bases and J 0 bases, with 11 bases left between them. The CDR3 has 15 residues. The CDR3 region has the DNA TGCGCCAGCAGCCCGGTTGGTGGCTCCTACAATGAGCAGTTCTTC. Amino acid sequence: CASSPVGGSYNEQFF.

The V call is TRBV6-5, the J call TRBJ1-1; D remains ambiguous. Germline V gives CDR1 MNHEY, CDR2 SVGAGI. V shed 0 bases and J shed 3 bases, with 5 bases lying between them. CDR3 length: 13 residues. CDR3 loop: CASSYSQYTEAFF. The CDR3 DNA reads as TGTGCCAGCAGTTACTCGCAGTACACTGAAGCTTTCTTT.